The 13 T cell receptor beta chains reported below all come from one sample, sequenced in a study of blood T cell repertoires in COVID-19. The assay was immunoSEQ multiplex PCR, and TCRdb's table has in-frame clones only and misses some. The data contain roughly 150,000 clones, 86% of them singletons. The sequenced sample consisted of peripheral blood. These receptors were collected from a woman between 65 and 79 years old with acute or convalescent COVID-19.

The rearrangement links TRBV2 to TRBJ2-5, with a possible D match to TRBD1 (6 bases). The CDR3 covers 15 residues. The germline V and J ends were trimmed by 8 bases and 5 bases, with 21 bases remaining between them. From germline, CDR1 is SNHLY and CDR2 FYNNEI. The CDR3 region is CASASGDTMEETQYF. CDR3 nucleotides: TGTGCCAGCGCCTCTGGGGACACGATGGAGGAGACCCAGTACTTC.

J is TRBJ1-1 and V is TRBV29-1; 7 nucleotides align to TRBD1. The CDR3 is 12 residues long. The ends lost 7 bases at V and 7 bases at J; junction bases unmatched: 9. The germline V gene has CDR1 SQVTM and CDR2 ANQGSEA. In nucleotides, the CDR3 is TGCAGCGCCGGCCGACAGGGAGGTGAAGCTTTCTTT. Residues: CSAGRQGGEAFF. The whole variable domain, remainder taken from reference TRBV29-1 and TRBJ1-1, is SAVISQKPSRDICQRGTSLTIQCQVDSQVTMMFWYRQQPGQSLTLIATANQGSEATYESGFVIDKFPISRPNLTFSTLTVSNMSPEDSSIYLCSAGRQGGEAFFGQGTRLTVV.

V and J are TRBV4-2 and TRBJ1-2; 8 bases line up with TRBD1. Germline trimming cut 1 base from V and 4 bases from J; bases unmatched to any gene: 5. Germline V CDR1 and CDR2: LGHNA, YNFKEQ. The CDR3 runs 15 residues. In DNA, the CDR3 is TGTGCCAGCAGCCAAGCAGGGGGCGTCAGCTATGGCTACACCTTC. Protein product: CASSQAGGVSYGYTF.

This clone was seen only once. The V gene is TRBV18, the J gene TRBJ2-4, with D perhaps TRBD1 (5 bases). CDR1 and CDR2 (germline): KGHSH, LQKENI. The CDR3 contains 17 residues. V was clipped by 2 bases and J by 7 bases, with 21 bases between them. In DNA, the CDR3 is TGTGCCAGCTCACCAAGCCGGTGGGGCGCCGGCCGTAACATTCAGTACTTC. Its translation: CASSPSRWGAGRNIQYF.

This clone appeared a few times. The chain has TRBV7-9 and TRBJ1-1; D perhaps matches TRBD1 (5 bases). The CDR3 covers 16 residues. V was trimmed by 5 bases and J by 1 base, leaving 17 bases between them. Germline assignment: CDR1 SEHNR and CDR2 FQNEAQ (reference sequence). CDR3 coding DNA: TGTGCCAGCAGCACCCCGGGTGGGGGGACGAACACTGAAGCTTTCTTT. Translating it yields CASSTPGGGTNTEAFF.

This chain links TRBV5-6 with TRBJ1-1, with D uncertain. The CDR3 is 14 amino acids. Germline assignment: CDR1 SGHDT and CDR2 YYEEEE. Trimming removed 2 bases from V and 6 bases from J, with 14 bases in between. CDR3 nucleotide sequence: TGTGCCAGCAGCTTATTTGGGAGAAACGCTGAAGCTTTCTTT. Protein sequence: CASSLFGRNAEAFF.

This chain joins TRBV5-1 and TRBJ2-2, with 11 nucleotides matching TRBD1. This CDR3 contains 20 residues. CDR1 and CDR2 from the germline V gene are SGHRS and YFSETQ. The V gene end was trimmed by 2 bases and the J gene end by 0 bases; junction bases not matched to a gene: 12. The CDR3 is CASSLLPGQGVKTNTGELFF. The DNA of the CDR3 is TGCGCCAGCAGCTTATTACCGGGACAGGGGGTTAAGACGAACACCGGGGAGCTGTTTTTT.

CDR3 sequence: CASSIAGGNYGYTF. The CDR3, as DNA: TGTGCCAGTAGTATTGCAGGGGGTAACTATGGCTACACCTTC. The J gene is TRBJ1-2, the V gene TRBV19; 7 bases align to TRBD1. The CDR3 spans 14 residues. Germline CDR1 and CDR2: LNHDA and SQIVND (reference sequence). V was clipped by 3 bases and J by 1 base; unmatched bases: 2.

The rearrangement links TRBV10-3 to TRBJ2-3, with TRBD2 matching 7 bases. The CDR3 spans 16 residues. V was clipped by 6 bases and J by 6 bases; unmatched bases: 15. Germline values: CDR1 ENHRY, CDR2 SYGVKD. The CDR3 region is CAIRGGMGGRADTQYF. The CDR3 bases are TGTGCCATCAGGGGGGGGATGGGCGGGAGAGCCGATACGCAGTATTTT.

The rearrangement uses TRBV28 and TRBJ1-4; 10 nucleotides match TRBD1. The CDR3 has 15 amino acids. Looked up from germline, CDR1 is MDHEN and CDR2 is SYDVKM. The junction had 2 bases not matched to a gene; V was cut back by 0 bases and J by 7 bases. CDR3 DNA: TGTGCCAGCAGTTTATGGAGACAGGGGGCTGAAAAACTGTTTTTT. As protein: CASSLWRQGAEKLFF.

J is TRBJ2-2 and V is TRBV6-5; D possibly corresponds to TRBD2 (6 bases). V lost 2 bases and J 3 bases, leaving 7 bases between the germline ends. CDR3 length: 14 residues. Germline V gene sequence: CDR1 MNHEY, CDR2 SVGAGI. The chain's CDR3 is CASSYRDYTGELFF. Here the CDR3 DNA reads TGTGCCAGCAGTTACAGGGACTACACCGGGGAGCTGTTTTTT.

The chain is built from TRBV7-3 and TRBJ2-1, with 9 positions matching TRBD2. Germline CDR1 reads SGHTA; CDR2 reads FQGTGA. This CDR3 is built from 14 residues. Germline trimming cut 4 bases from V and 5 bases from J; bases unmatched to any gene: 3. The CDR3 nucleotides are TGTGCCAGCAGCTCGACTAGCGGTAACAATGAGCAGTTCTTC. Amino acids: CASSSTSGNNEQFF.

J is TRBJ2-1 and V is TRBV27; 7 bases match TRBD1. The CDR3 extends over 15 amino acids. V was clipped by 4 bases and J by 1 base; unmatched bases: 4. Germline V gene lookup returns CDR1 MNHEY and CDR2 SMNVEV (reference sequence). CDR3 bases: TGTGCCAGCAGTTCCCGGGACAGTTCCTACAATGAGCAGTTCTTC. It translates to CASSSRDSSYNEQFF.